The clone carrying this TCR beta chain was seen once. Its antigen is currently unknown. This sample was included in a study of shared clonotypes between healthy human individuals. Study results and limitations: Relative to clonotypes present in all four donors, those not shared had lower generation probabilities.

Measured with immunoSEQ multiplex PCR; TCRdb has only the in-frame clones, and not every one. The profile covers about 2 million clones, with roughly 96% appearing a single time and 0.13% taken by the ten largest. The source is a young man in good health. Material for sequencing was naive CD4+ T cells sorted from blood. Regarding subset: CD45RA+ positively selected.

Here the CDR3 DNA reads TGTGCCAGCAGTTCTACCTTCCGGGACTATTCCTACGAGCAGTACTTC. Protein sequence: CASSSTFRDYSYEQYF. This chain links TRBV28 with TRBJ2-7; TRBD2 aligns across 7 bases. V gave up 4 bases and J gave up 1 base; unmatched junction bases: 10. Germline V gene lookup returns CDR1 MDHEN and CDR2 SYDVKM. The CDR3 sequence is 16 residues long.